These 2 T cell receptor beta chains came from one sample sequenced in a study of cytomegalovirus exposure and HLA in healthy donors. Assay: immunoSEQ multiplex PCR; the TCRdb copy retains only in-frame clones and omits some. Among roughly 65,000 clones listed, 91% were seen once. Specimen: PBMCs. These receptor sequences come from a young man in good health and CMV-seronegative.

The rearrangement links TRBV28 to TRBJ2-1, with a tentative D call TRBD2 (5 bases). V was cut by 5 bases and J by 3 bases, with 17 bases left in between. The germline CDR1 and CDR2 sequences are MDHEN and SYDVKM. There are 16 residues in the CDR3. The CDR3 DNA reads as TGTGCCAGCAGTCCACCTTTCGTAGACTACTACAATGAGCAGTTCTTC. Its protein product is CASSPPFVDYYNEQFF.

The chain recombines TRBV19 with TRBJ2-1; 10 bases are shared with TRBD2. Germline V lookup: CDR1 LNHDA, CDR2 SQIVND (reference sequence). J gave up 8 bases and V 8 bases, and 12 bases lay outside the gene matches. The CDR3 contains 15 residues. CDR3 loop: CASGVVSSGSYEQFF. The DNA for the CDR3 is TGTGCCAGTGGAGTGGTTTCTAGCGGGAGTTATGAGCAGTTCTTC.